The T cell receptor beta chain described here comes from a study of early T cells in non-severe SARS-CoV-2 infection (dated by TCRdb to about 2021). As for the study more broadly: Because TCR sequencing was done on bulk RNA from unsorted whole blood, the alpha and beta chains could not be paired.

Trimming removed 2 bases from V and 0 bases from J, leaving 4 bases between the germline ends. CDR1 and CDR2 are drawn from the germline V gene: KGHSH, LQKENI. Taken from cysteine to phenylalanine, the CDR3 has 13 residues. The CDR3 DNA has 39 bases and is translated from base 1. Results and caveats for the whole study, not just this receptor: VDJdb matching was skewed toward anti-spike CD8 responses and likely underestimated virus-specific expansions by missing private and CD4 specificities.

The study was a case-control design nested within a healthcare worker cohort in London, UK, with weekly nasopharyngeal swab PCR tests and blood sampling. Healthcare workers were recruited during the week of the UK lockdown, between 23 and 31 March 2020, and followed weekly for up to roughly 15 weeks. Receptor amplification or capture employed 5' RACE. The sample was run on a NextSeq 500. In the TCR library protocol, unique molecular identifiers were attached to individual cDNA molecules to correct for PCR bias and sequencing error. Both TCR alpha and beta chains were sequenced, and tight co-correlation was observed between alpha and beta sequence abundances in each sample. In the original analysis: Decombinator V4 was used to annotate the V gene, J gene and CDR3 of the TCR sequences. Expanded TCRs were defined as changing significantly between any two time points under a Poisson model with p below 0.0001. TCR abundances were normalised to the total number of TCRs sequenced in each sample and reported as counts per million. TRAV1-2 paired with TRAJ12, TRAJ20 or TRAJ33 defined MAIT TCRs, while TRAV10 paired with TRAJ18 defined iNKT TCRs. VDJdb, accessed on 1 November 2021, was searched for TCRs annotated for CMV, EBV and SARS-CoV-2, and TCRs annotated for more than one antigen were excluded. The public reads were reprocessed in TCRdb via fastp at Q25 and MiXCR, keeping in-frame beta chains. Entries are consolidated by CDR3 protein sequence, retaining the most common genes and DNA. The V and J calls were not made by the authors but by TCRdb's processing. The sample table records approximately 57,000 distinct CDR3 sequences; roughly an eighth of these occur just once. The top ten constitute 1.1% to 1.5% of the sample.

This clonotype was counted at least ten times. Its antigen is still unknown. Base qualities are missing; no much larger clone stands one base away. This sequence uses TRBV18 and TRBJ2-5, with the D gene uncertain. This receptor was obtained from an adult who was a healthcare worker with PCR-confirmed SARS-CoV-2 infection or an uninfected control (not recorded which). The sequencing sample was made of whole blood. The DNA reads as follows: TGTGCCAGCTCACCAGGAAACCAAGAGACCCAGTACTTC. Translated, this is CASSPGNQETQYF.